Listed here is a single T cell receptor (beta chain). What it binds is not known. It was with a sample-barcoded 5' primer and a J-beta primer mix that a second PCR of roughly 7 to 12 cycles was run. TCRdb ran MiXCR on the 5' RACE reads and lists one entry per CDR3 protein. The sample contains some 890,000 distinct CDR3 sequences, almost 30% of which appear only once. This specimen comes from a study of blood T cells in healthy people across ages. Study-wide points: No conclusive comparison of naive versus antigen-experienced cells was possible with unsorted PBMCs.

The CDR3 runs 15 residues. The V end was cut by 3 bases, the J end by 2 bases, with 16 bases between. The germline gives CDR1 DFQATT, CDR2 SNEGSKA (reference sequence). The same sample was also used in a study of T cells of mothers and their children. That source notes: The people who donated were three healthy Caucasian mothers and their six children.

This clonotype was sampled from a woman between 40 and 55 years old in good health. This chain uses TRBV20-1 with TRBJ1-2, with D perhaps TRBD1 (5 bases). Material: blood. CDR3 coding DNA: TGCAGTGCTAGTGGGACCACCCGGGGAAACTATGGCTACACCTTC. Its translation is CSASGTTRGNYGYTF.